This section outlines one T cell receptor beta chain sequence together with its context. Original handling: Cell counts per sample came from amplifying reference gene primers. Produced via immunoSEQ multiplex PCR; TCRdb's table is partial and in-frame only. From that table come the V and J calls and clone size; the DNA was used to work out D and trimming. Of about 300,000 clones listed, 83% are singletons. The sample originates from a study of blood T cell repertoires in COVID-19. Study-level information: There were acute and convalescent COVID-19 samples, and they came from the United States, Italy and Spain. From T cells, B-cell-depleted T cells, or PBMCs came the material, which was cDNA or gDNA.

The CDR3 sequence is 17 residues long. V shed 0 bases, J shed 3 bases, and the junction held 11 bases outside the gene matches. Germline CDR1 and CDR2: SEHNR and FQNEAQ (reference sequence). The clonotype comes from a woman between 45 and 65 years old with acute or convalescent COVID-19. Sequenced: peripheral blood. The chain recombines TRBV7-9 with TRBJ2-7; 7 positions agree with TRBD2. The CDR3 region has the DNA TGTGCCAGCAGCTTAGCGGGAGCGGCTAGCGGCCGCTACGAGCAGTACTTC. Its protein is CASSLAGAASGRYEQYF.